The 22 T cell receptor beta chains given below trace back to one sample, sequenced in a study of early T cells in non-severe SARS-CoV-2 infection. MiXCR was run by TCRdb on the 5' RACE reads, yielding one entry per CDR3 protein. This sample has about 56,000 distinct CDR3 sequences, with over 12% found just once. The specimen comprised whole blood, sampled at baseline. The receptors were gathered from an adult who was a healthcare worker with PCR-confirmed SARS-CoV-2 infection or an uninfected control (not recorded which).

The table lists this clonotype with many counts. The chain combines TRBV2 with TRBJ2-3; 10 nucleotides line up with TRBD2. Germline V CDR1 and CDR2: SNHLY, FYNNEI. Trimming removed 4 bases from V and 2 bases from J; junction bases left unmatched: 9. The CDR3 loop spans 17 amino acids. The CDR3 DNA is TGTGCCAGCAGTGCGTATATAGCGGGGGGAAACACAGATACGCAGTATTTT. It specifies CASSAYIAGGNTDTQYF.

At least ten counts were recorded for this clonotype. This chain uses TRBV20-1 with TRBJ2-3; 7 positions match TRBD2. CDR3 length: 15 residues. Losses at the gene ends were 0 bases for V and 4 bases for J; bases not matched to a gene: 7. The germline gives CDR1 DFQATT, CDR2 SNEGSKA (reference sequence). CDR3 sequence reads: CSARERVGRPDTQYF. In DNA form, the CDR3 reads TGCAGTGCTAGAGAACGGGTCGGGAGGCCAGATACGCAGTATTTT.

In its sample, this clonotype was seen many times. The chain joins TRBV4-1 to TRBJ2-7; 8 bases map to TRBD1. CDR1 MGHRA and CDR2 YSYEKL come from the germline V gene. The length of the CDR3 is 15 residues. After removal of 0 bases from V and 7 bases from J, the junction contained 8 bases not matched to a gene. CDR3 DNA: TGCGCCAGCAGCCAAGATCCCAGGGGGCTATGGGAGCAGTACTTC. This translates into CASSQDPRGLWEQYF.

This clonotype was counted a few times. V usage is TRBV29-1 and J usage is TRBJ1-2; no clear D. The germline V and J ends were trimmed by 3 bases and 7 bases, with 18 bases remaining between them. CDR3 length equals 14 residues. Germline lookup yields CDR1 SQVTM and CDR2 ANQGSEA. The CDR3 reads CSVDSPGTAGGYTF. In DNA, the CDR3 is TGCAGCGTTGACTCCCCAGGAACCGCCGGTGGCTACACCTTC.

The chain links TRBV20-1 to TRBJ2-7; the D is unclear. Germline assignment: CDR1 DFQATT and CDR2 SNEGSKA (reference sequence). The V gene lost 1 base and the J gene lost 2 bases, with 6 bases spanning the gap. The CDR3 covers 12 residues. The CDR3 loop is CSARVQTYEQYF. The CDR3, as DNA: TGCAGTGCTAGAGTACAGACCTACGAGCAGTACTTC.

This clonotype was observed at least ten times. J is TRBJ2-1 and V is TRBV28, with 10 bases matching TRBD2. CDR3 length: 15 residues. The germline V gene has CDR1 MDHEN and CDR2 SYDVKM. The V segment lost 5 bases and the J segment 7 bases; nucleotides outside the gene matches: 8. The CDR3 sequence: CASSTSGTSANEQFF. The CDR3, as DNA: TGTGCCAGCAGTACCTCCGGGACTAGCGCGAATGAGCAGTTCTTC.

This clonotype was counted many times. This rearrangement joins TRBV7-3 to TRBJ1-2; 10 nucleotides align to TRBD1. Germline trimming cut 4 bases from V and 6 bases from J; bases unmatched to any gene: 8. Germline V lookup: CDR1 SGHTA, CDR2 FQGTGA. The CDR3 totals 15 residues. CDR3 coding DNA: TGTGCCAGCAGCTCCGGATACGGGACAGGGGATGGCTACACCTTC. It encodes CASSSGYGTGDGYTF.

This clonotype was seen a handful of times. J is TRBJ2-3 and V is TRBV7-9; a weak D match, TRBD2 (5 bases). CDR3 length: 15 residues. With 8 bases removed from V and 1 base from J, the gap between germline ends came to 16 bases. In germline, CDR1 is SEHNR, CDR2 FQNEAQ (reference sequence). The CDR3 bases are TGTGCCAGCCAGAGGTTAGAGGGCCGCACAGATACGCAGTATTTT. Protein: CASQRLEGRTDTQYF.

V usage is TRBV19 and J usage is TRBJ2-5, with 15 bases that match TRBD2. V lost 1 base and J lost 6; bases outside the gene matches: 9. In germline, CDR1 is LNHDA, CDR2 SQIVND (reference sequence). The CDR3 extends over 18 amino acids. DNA of the CDR3: TGTGCCAGTAGTATAGCCCCCTTCGGACTAGCGGGAGGGAAGACCCAGTACTTC. This translates into CASSIAPFGLAGGKTQYF.

This clonotype was found many times. This chain links TRBV11-2 with TRBJ2-1, with D unclear. The CDR3 loop spans 15 amino acids. The germline V gene has CDR1 SGHAT and CDR2 FQNNGV. Trimming pared 1 base from V and 1 base from J, leaving 8 bases between. In DNA, the CDR3 is TGTGCCAGCAGCTTAGCACGGGCATCCTACAATGAGCAGTTCTTC. Amino acid sequence: CASSLARASYNEQFF.

A few counts support this clonotype. This rearrangement joins TRBV10-1 to TRBJ2-7, with D maybe TRBD1 (5 bases). CDR1 WNHNN and CDR2 SYGVQD come from the germline V gene (reference sequence). V lost 4 bases and J 1 base, leaving 11 bases between the germline ends. The length of the CDR3 is 14 residues. Here the CDR3 DNA reads TGCGCCAGCAGTGGAGTGCAGGGTTCCTACGAGCAGTACTTC. It translates to CASSGVQGSYEQYF.

By sample share, this clonotype is medium-sized (0.01 to 0.1%). The rearrangement uses TRBV12-3 or TRBV12-4 and TRBJ2-1; D is ambiguous. The V end was cut by 4 bases, the J end by 4 bases, with 5 bases between. The CDR3 length is 12 residues. The CDR3 region has the DNA TGTGCCAGCAGTTCACGTTACAATGAGCAGTTCTTC. It specifies CASSSRYNEQFF.

J is TRBJ1-2 and V is TRBV18, with D perhaps TRBD1 (5 bases). Per the germline V gene, CDR1 is KGHSH and CDR2 is LQKENI. Trimming took 1 base from V and 8 from J, leaving 11 bases between them. The CDR3 covers 13 residues. CDR3 residues: CASSPRGSEGYTF. The DNA of the CDR3 is TGTGCCAGCTCACCACGGGGCTCGGAAGGCTACACCTTC.

As to this clonotype: The junction does not match germline at one end; this may be a read error. The chain uses TRBV27 and TRBJ1-1, with 7 bases matching TRBD1. CDR3 length: 13 amino acids. Per the germline V gene, CDR1 is MNHEY and CDR2 is SMNVEV (reference sequence). The CDR3 region is CASSLSTGSPALF. CDR3 in DNA: TGTGCCAGCAGTTTATCGACAGGGTCCCCAGCCCTCTTT.

This clonotype has more than one count but fewer than ten. The CDR3 DNA sequence: TGTGCCAGCAGCTTAAGGAACACTGAAGCTTTCTTT. The encoded protein is CASSLRNTEAFF. V gene TRBV11-2 combines with J gene TRBJ1-1; D gene uncertain. V was shortened by 2 bases and J by 1 base, with 2 bases between the two germline ends. The CDR3 sequence is 12 residues long. Germline assignment: CDR1 SGHAT and CDR2 FQNNGV.

CDR3 nucleotide sequence: TGCGCCAGCAGCTTGGAGGGGGCGGCAATCTACGAGCAGTACTTC. Translated: CASSLEGAAIYEQYF. The rearrangement joins TRBV5-1 to TRBJ2-7; TRBD1 matches at 7 bases. The J segment lost 3 bases and the V segment lost 0 bases, leaving 6 bases of the junction unmatched. The CDR3 extends over 15 amino acids. CDR1 SGHRS and CDR2 YFSETQ come from the germline V gene. Using reference TRBV5-1 and TRBJ2-7 for the parts outside the CDR3, the full variable domain is KAGVTQTPRYLIKTRGQQVTLSCSPISGHRSVSWYQQTPGQGLQFLFEYFSETQRNKGNFPGRFSGRQFSNSRSEMNVSTLELGDSALYLCASSLEGAAIYEQYFGPGTRLTVT.

CDR3 DNA sequence: TGTGCTAGTGGACCTAGCGGGAGGGCCTACGAGCAGTACTTC. Translating it yields CASGPSGRAYEQYF. The chain is built from TRBV12-5 and TRBJ2-7; 12 nucleotides agree with TRBD2. V trimming: 6 bases; J trimming: 2 bases; junction bases outside the gene matches: 2. There are 14 residues in the CDR3. The V gene's germline CDR1 is LGHNT and CDR2 FRNRAP.

Only a few counts were recorded for this clonotype. The chain is built from TRBV20-1 and TRBJ2-3; 9 nucleotides align to TRBD1. The germline gives CDR1 DFQATT, CDR2 SNEGSKA (reference sequence). V shed 5 bases and J 3 bases; nucleotides not matched to a gene: 6. The CDR3 length is 14 residues. DNA of the CDR3: TGCAGTGCTTACCGACAGGGGGTAACAGATACGCAGTATTTT. Its protein product is CSAYRQGVTDTQYF.

This clonotype was detected only a few times. The rearrangement links TRBV2 to TRBJ1-3; D is ambiguous. CDR1 is SNHLY and CDR2 is FYNNEI in the germline V gene. The CDR3 is 12 residues long. V gave up 4 bases and J gave up 4 bases, with 5 bases separating them. DNA for the CDR3: TGTGCCAGCAGTGGCCAGGGAAACACCATATATTTT. Its translation is CASSGQGNTIYF.

The chain links TRBV19 to TRBJ2-7, with 8 bases matching TRBD2. CDR3 size: 14 residues. The junction had 16 bases not matched to a gene; V was cut back by 11 bases and J by 7 bases. Per the germline V gene, CDR1 is LNHDA and CDR2 is SQIVND (reference sequence). CDR3 protein: CASQPASGPGEQYF. The CDR3 nucleotides read TGTGCCTCTCAACCGGCTAGCGGGCCCGGGGAGCAGTACTTC.

This clonotype was counted many times. The CDR3 coding sequence is TGCAGCGTTGATATAGTCATCAATGAGCAGTTCTTC. As protein: CSVDIVINEQFF. The chain links TRBV29-1 to TRBJ2-1, with D hard to call. With 3 bases removed from V and 6 bases from J, the gap between germline ends came to 9 bases. The CDR3 covers 12 residues. Per germline, CDR1 SQVTM and CDR2 ANQGSEA.

This clonotype showed up just a few times. The chain combines TRBV18 with TRBJ2-7; D gene ambiguous. The V gene's germline CDR1 is KGHSH and CDR2 LQKENI. The V end lost 3 bases, the J end lost 5 bases, and 5 bases lay between the germline ends. CDR3 length: 11 amino acids. CDR3 coding DNA: TGTGCCAGCTCACCTGCCAACGAGCAGTACTTC. This gives the protein CASSPANEQYF.